This T cell receptor beta chain was identified during a study of T cells in Graves' hyperthyroidism and ophthalmopathy. TCR beta CDR3 region amplification was performed from RNA transcripts. Carried out on the TCR CDR3, a first-round RT-PCR used the HTBI primer set. Via MiXCR, TCRdb re-called the multiplex PCR reads, giving one row per CDR3 protein. The sample includes over 500,000 distinct CDR3 sequences, approximately 14% of them seen just once. In regard to this clonotype: Being one base from a much bigger clone, this may be a read error.

This TCR came from a woman in her forties with Graves' hyperthyroidism. Sequencing used blood.

CDR3 sequence reads: CAGRLAENEQFF. CDR3 coding DNA: TGTGCCGGCAGACTAGCGGAGAATGAGCAGTTCTTC. The V call is TRBV27, the J call TRBJ2-1; TRBD2 matches at 9 bases. The CDR3 length is 12 residues. Germline V lookup: CDR1 MNHEY, CDR2 SMNVEV (reference sequence).